The 10 T cell receptor beta chains given below trace back to one sample, sequenced in a study of T cell repertoires in cytomegalovirus infection. TCRdb analysed the reads with MiXCR anew, one entry per CDR3 protein. Of about 830,000 distinct CDR3 sequences listed, about 30% were seen once; the top ten hold 12%. These receptors have no identified antigens. The sample in question was cultured CD8+ T cells from PBMCs, obtained from culture after CMV antigen stimulation. These receptors were obtained from a human donor in good health (CMV status not recorded). Some clones in this sample may be carry-over from other donors' samples.

The CDR3 nucleotides read TGTGCCAGCAGCTTAAGGGCAATCCCGACAGATACGCAGTATTTT. This codes for CASSLRAIPTDTQYF. This chain joins TRBV7-9 and TRBJ2-3; D is unresolved. The CDR3 is 15 amino acids. Germline V gene lookup returns CDR1 SEHNR and CDR2 FQNEAQ (reference sequence). V lost 2 bases and J 3 bases, leaving 12 bases between the germline ends.

The chain is built from TRBV12-3 or TRBV12-4 and TRBJ1-1, with 7 bases aligning to TRBD1. Losses at the gene ends were 6 bases for V and 1 base for J; bases not matched to a gene: 11. The CDR3 runs to 16 residues. The CDR3 here is CASSQRQGRRNTEAFF. The DNA of the CDR3 is TGTGCCAGCAGCCAAAGACAGGGACGGAGGAACACTGAAGCTTTCTTT.

This CDR3 reads CATKDRASYEQYF. CDR3 DNA sequence: TGTGCCACGAAAGACAGGGCCTCCTACGAGCAGTACTTC. This chain uses TRBV6-5 with TRBJ2-7; 7 positions agree with TRBD1. The junction had 6 bases not matched to a gene; V was cut back by 10 bases and J by 0 bases. The CDR3 runs to 13 residues. The germline CDR1 and CDR2 sequences are MNHEY and SVGAGI.

The J gene is TRBJ2-1, the V gene TRBV7-8; D might be TRBD1 (5 bases). V lost 3 bases and J lost 0, with 12 bases in between. The CDR3 consists of 16 residues. Germline values: CDR1 SGHVS, CDR2 FQNEAQ. The CDR3 DNA sequence: TGTGCCAGCAGCTTTCAGGGCCCTAGCTCCTACAATGAGCAGTTCTTC. It translates to CASSFQGPSSYNEQFF.

The V call is TRBV2, the J call TRBJ1-2, with a tentative D call TRBD1 (6 bases). CDR3 length: 12 residues. Trimming took 7 bases from V and 5 from J, leaving 11 bases between them. The germline gives CDR1 SNHLY, CDR2 FYNNEI. This CDR3 reads CASMTGHYGYTF. The CDR3 coding sequence is TGTGCCAGCATGACAGGTCATTATGGCTACACCTTC.

This clonotype was counted only a few times. V usage is TRBV12-3 or TRBV12-4 and J usage is TRBJ1-1; D might be TRBD1 (5 bases). Trimming took off 5 bases at V and 5 bases at J, with 21 bases between the two ends. The CDR3 sequence is 16 residues long. The DNA for the CDR3 is TGTGCCAGCAGTCCGATACCTCAGGGTCTGTGGACTGAAGCTTTCTTT. As protein: CASSPIPQGLWTEAFF.

This clonotype was recorded a few times. The V call is TRBV7-8, the J call TRBJ1-3, with a tentative D call TRBD1 (5 bases). Germline CDR1 SGHVS, CDR2 FQNEAQ. The V end lost 4 bases, the J end lost 3 bases, and 16 bases lay between the germline ends. The CDR3 runs 16 residues. The CDR3, as DNA: TGTGCCAGCAGCTCGAAATGGGGGAAGAGTGGAAACACCATATATTTT. Translating gives CASSSKWGKSGNTIYF.

This clonotype has just a few counts. The CDR3 sequence is CASSLGSAGVPEAFF. The DNA of the CDR3 is TGTGCCAGCAGTTTGGGGAGCGCAGGAGTCCCAGAAGCTTTCTTT. The rearrangement joins TRBV12-3 or TRBV12-4 to TRBJ1-1; D unclear. V was cut by 3 bases and J by 8 bases, with 19 bases left in between. The CDR3 length is 15 residues.

V is TRBV6-6 and J is TRBJ2-1; tentative D call: TRBD1 (6 bases). This CDR3 is built from 11 residues. CDR1 MNHNY and CDR2 SVGAGI come from the germline V gene (reference sequence). Trimming pared 6 bases from V and 9 bases from J, leaving 9 bases between. The CDR3 sequence: CASSGTREQFF. CDR3 nucleotide sequence: TGTGCCAGCAGCGGGACACGTGAGCAGTTCTTC.

The rearrangement links TRBV27 to TRBJ1-3, with TRBD1 as a possible D gene (6 bases). Germline V CDR1 and CDR2: MNHEY, SMNVEV (reference sequence). The CDR3 is made up of 14 amino acids. The V end was cut by 5 bases, the J end by 3 bases, with 11 bases between. CDR3 DNA: TGTGCCAGCAGTGTAGGGGGTTTTGGAAACACCATATATTTT. Its protein is CASSVGGFGNTIYF.